The T cell receptor (beta chain) described here comes from a study of T cells in Graves' hyperthyroidism and ophthalmopathy. Calling Graves' hyperthyroidism stable meant ophthalmopathy did not progress within 18 months. Orbital computed tomography and thyroid ultrasound, together with serum TRAb and thyroxine and clinical symptoms, were used for diagnoses. Fresh 10 ml peripheral blood yielded PBMCs. This clonotype has just a few counts. Amplification targeted TCR beta CDR3 regions from RNA transcripts. The study used the HTBI primer set for a first-round RT-PCR of the TCR CDR3. One entry per CDR3 protein results from TCRdb running MiXCR on the multiplex PCR reads. This sample yields hundreds of thousands of distinct CDR3 sequences, of which approximately 13% are seen a single time; less than 10% belongs to the top ten. The CDR3 covers 16 residues. Losses at the gene ends were 6 bases for V and 4 bases for J; bases not matched to a gene: 10. The germline gives CDR1 SGHRS, CDR2 YFSETQ.

V usage is TRBV5-1 and J usage is TRBJ1-4; 9 bases are shared with TRBD1. The receptor was isolated from a woman aged 18-29 years with Graves' hyperthyroidism. Sequences were obtained from blood. For the CDR3, the DNA is TGCGCCAGCAATCGTCCCGGGACAGGGAATAATGAAAAACTGTTTTTT. Encoded protein: CASNRPGTGNNEKLFF.